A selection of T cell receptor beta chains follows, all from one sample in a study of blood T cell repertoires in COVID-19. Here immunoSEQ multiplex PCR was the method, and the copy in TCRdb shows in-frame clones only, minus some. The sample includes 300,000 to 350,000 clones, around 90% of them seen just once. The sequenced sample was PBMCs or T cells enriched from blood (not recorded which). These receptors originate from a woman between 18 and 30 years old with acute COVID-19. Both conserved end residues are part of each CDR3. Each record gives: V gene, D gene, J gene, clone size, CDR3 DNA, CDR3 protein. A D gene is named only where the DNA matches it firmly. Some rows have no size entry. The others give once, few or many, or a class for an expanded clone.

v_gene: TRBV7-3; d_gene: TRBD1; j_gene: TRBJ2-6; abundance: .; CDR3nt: TGTGCCAGCAGCGCCACAGGGGGTACTGGGGCCAACGTCCTGACTTTC; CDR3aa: CASSATGGTGANVLTF
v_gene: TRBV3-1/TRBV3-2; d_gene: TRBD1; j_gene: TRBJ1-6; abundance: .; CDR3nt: TGTGCCAGCAGCCATACCCGGGACAGTAATTCACCCCTCCACTTT; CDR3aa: CASSHTRDSNSPLHF
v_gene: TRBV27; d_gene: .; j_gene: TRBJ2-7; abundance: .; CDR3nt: TGTGCCAGCAAAAGGCTAGCGAATACCTACGAGCAGTACTTC; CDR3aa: CASKRLANTYEQYF
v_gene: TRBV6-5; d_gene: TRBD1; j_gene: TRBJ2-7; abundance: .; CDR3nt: TGTGCCAGCAGTTACTCGCGGGACAGGGGATACGAGCAGTACTTC; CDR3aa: CASSYSRDRGYEQYF
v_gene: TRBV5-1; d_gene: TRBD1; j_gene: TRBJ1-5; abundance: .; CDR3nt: TGCGCCAGCAGTACCGGGACAGTGCCAAATCAGCCCCAGCATTTT; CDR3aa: CASSTGTVPNQPQHF
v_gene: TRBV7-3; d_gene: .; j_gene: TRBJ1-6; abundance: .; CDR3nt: TGTGCCAGCAGCTTGGGAGGGGCGGACTCACCCCTCCACTTT; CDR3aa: CASSLGGADSPLHF
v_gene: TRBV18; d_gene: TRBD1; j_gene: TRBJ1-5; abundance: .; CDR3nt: TGTGCCAGCTCACCAGGGACAGGGAGCAATCAGCCCCAGCATTTT; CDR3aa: CASSPGTGSNQPQHF
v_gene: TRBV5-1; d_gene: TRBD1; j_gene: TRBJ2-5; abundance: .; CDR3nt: TGCGCCAGCAGCGGAAATTGGGACAGCCAAGAGACCCAGTACTTC; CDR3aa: CASSGNWDSQETQYF
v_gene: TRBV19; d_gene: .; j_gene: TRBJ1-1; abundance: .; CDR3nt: TGTGCCAGTAGCAGGCAGGGGATGGGAGCTTTCTTT; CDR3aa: CASSRQGMGAFF
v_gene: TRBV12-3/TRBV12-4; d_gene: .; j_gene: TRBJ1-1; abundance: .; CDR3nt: TGTGCCAGCAGTTTACAGGGGAACACTGAAGCTTTCTTT; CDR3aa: CASSLQGNTEAFF
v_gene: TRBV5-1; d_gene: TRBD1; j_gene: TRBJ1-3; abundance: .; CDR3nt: TGCGCCAGCAGCTGGACAAGACAGGGAACCATATATTTT; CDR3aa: CASSWTRQGTIYF
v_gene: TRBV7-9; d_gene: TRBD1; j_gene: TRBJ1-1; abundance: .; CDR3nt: TGTACCGGACAGGAGAACACTGAAGCTTTCTTT; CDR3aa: CTGQENTEAFF
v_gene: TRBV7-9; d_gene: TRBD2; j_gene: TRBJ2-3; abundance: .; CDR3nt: TGTGCCAGCAGCTCCGTCCGGACTAGCGGGAGCACAGATACGCAGTATTTT; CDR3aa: CASSSVRTSGSTDTQYF
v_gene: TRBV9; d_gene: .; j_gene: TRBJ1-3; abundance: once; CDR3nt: TGTGCCAGCAGCCCTCAGGTGGGTCTTTCTACGTCTGGAAACACCATATATTTT; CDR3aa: CASSPQVGLSTSGNTIYF
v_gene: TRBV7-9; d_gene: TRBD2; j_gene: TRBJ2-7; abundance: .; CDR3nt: TGTGCCAGCAGCTTAGTAAGCGGGAGCTCCTACGAGCAGTACTTC; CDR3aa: CASSLVSGSSYEQYF
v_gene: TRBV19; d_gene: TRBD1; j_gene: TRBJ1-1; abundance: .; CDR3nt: TGTGCCAGTAGCTATGTAACAGGGGGAAGTTCTGAAGCTTTCTTT; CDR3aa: CASSYVTGGSSEAFF
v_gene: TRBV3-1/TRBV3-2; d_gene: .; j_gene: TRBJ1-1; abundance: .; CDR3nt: TGTGCCAGCAGCCAAACTCAGGTTACGAACACTGAAGCTTTCTTT; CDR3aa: CASSQTQVTNTEAFF
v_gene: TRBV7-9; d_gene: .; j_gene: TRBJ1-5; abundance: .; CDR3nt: TGTGCCAGCAGCTTGGGGGCTGAGAGGGGCAATCAGCCCCAGCATTTT; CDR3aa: CASSLGAERGNQPQHF
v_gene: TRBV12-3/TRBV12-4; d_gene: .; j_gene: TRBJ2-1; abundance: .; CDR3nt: TGTGCCAGCAGTCCGGGATCTGCTGGGCAGTTCTTC; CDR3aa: CASSPGSAGQFF
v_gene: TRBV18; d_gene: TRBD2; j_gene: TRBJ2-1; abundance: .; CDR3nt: TGTGCCAGTACTAGCGGGATGGGTGATGAGCAGTTCTTC; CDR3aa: CASTSGMGDEQFF
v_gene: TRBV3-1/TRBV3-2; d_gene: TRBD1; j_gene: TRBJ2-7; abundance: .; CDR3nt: TGTGCCAGCAGCTCCCCTTGGGACAGGGCCTACGAGCAGTACTTC; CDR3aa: CASSSPWDRAYEQYF
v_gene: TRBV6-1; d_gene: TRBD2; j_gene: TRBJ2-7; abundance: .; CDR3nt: TGTGCCAGCAGTGAAGGCCCCGGGGGGGGCTACGAGCAGTACTTC; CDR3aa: CASSEGPGGGYEQYF
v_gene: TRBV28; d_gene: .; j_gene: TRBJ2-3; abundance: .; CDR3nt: TGTGCCAGCAGTTTAGGACAAGGGAAGGGAGATACGCAGTATTTT; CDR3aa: CASSLGQGKGDTQYF
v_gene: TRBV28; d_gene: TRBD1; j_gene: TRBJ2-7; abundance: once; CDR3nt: TGTGCCAGCAGCCCTCCCCGGACAGGGACCTACGAGCAGTACTTC; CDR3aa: CASSPPRTGTYEQYF
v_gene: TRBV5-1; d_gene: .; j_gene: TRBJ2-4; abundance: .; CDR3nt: TGCGCCAGCAGCTTGGTGGGACTAGCCAAAAACATTCAGTACTTC; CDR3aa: CASSLVGLAKNIQYF
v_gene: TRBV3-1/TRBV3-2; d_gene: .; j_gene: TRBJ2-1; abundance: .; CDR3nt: TGTGCCAGCAGCCCCTCCGGAGGGGCGGGAGAGCAGTTCTTC; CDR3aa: CASSPSGGAGEQFF
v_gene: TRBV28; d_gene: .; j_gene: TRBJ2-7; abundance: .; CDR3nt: TGTGCCAGCAGTCCCCCCCGGGGCGGGACCACCTACGAGCAGTACTTC; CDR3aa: CASSPPRGGTTYEQYF
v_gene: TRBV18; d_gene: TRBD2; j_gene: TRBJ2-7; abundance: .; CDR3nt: TGTGCCAGCTCACCTAGATTAGGGACTAGCGCGGGGGGCCCCTACGAGCAGTACTTC; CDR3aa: CASSPRLGTSAGGPYEQYF
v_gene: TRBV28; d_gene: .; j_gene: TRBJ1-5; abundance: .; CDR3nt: TGTGCCAGCATTAATGACGGGAGCAATCAGCCCCAGCATTTT; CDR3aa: CASINDGSNQPQHF
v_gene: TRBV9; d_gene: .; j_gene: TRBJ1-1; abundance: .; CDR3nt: TGTGCCAGCAGCGTGACCAACATAGGGGGTACTGAAGCTTTCTTT; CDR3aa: CASSVTNIGGTEAFF
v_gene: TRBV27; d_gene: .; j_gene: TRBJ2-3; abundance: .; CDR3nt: TGTGCCAGCAGTTTATTGGGGGCCGCGGGAGATACGCAGTATTTT; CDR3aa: CASSLLGAAGDTQYF
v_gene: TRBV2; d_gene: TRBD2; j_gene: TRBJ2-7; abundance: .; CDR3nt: TGTGCCACCATGAGTTTAGCGGGACCCTACGAGCAGTACTTC; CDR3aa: CATMSLAGPYEQYF
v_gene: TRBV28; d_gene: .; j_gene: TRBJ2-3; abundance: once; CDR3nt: TGTGCCAGCAGTTTGGGTCCGACGGGAGCGAAGAATACGCAGTATTTT; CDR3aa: CASSLGPTGAKNTQYF
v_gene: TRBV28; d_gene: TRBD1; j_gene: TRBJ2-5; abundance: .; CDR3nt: TGTGCCAGCAGTTACACGGGACAGGGCCAAGAGACCCAGTACTTC; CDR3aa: CASSYTGQGQETQYF
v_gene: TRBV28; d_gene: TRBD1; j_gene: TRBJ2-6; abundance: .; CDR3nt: TGTGCCAGCAGTATATCTGCGAAGGGTATGACAGGGTGGTTCGTGACCGGGGCCAACGTCCTGACTTTC; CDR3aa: CASSISAKGMTGWFVTGANVLTF
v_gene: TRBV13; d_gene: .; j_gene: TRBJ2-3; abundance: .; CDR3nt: TGTGCCAGCAGTAGGAGTCTCTCGGGGACGCAGTATTTT; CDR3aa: CASSRSLSGTQYF
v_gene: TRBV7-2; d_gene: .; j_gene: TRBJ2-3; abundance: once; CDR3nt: TGTGCCAGCAGCTCGACTCTTGGGGGAGGCGCAGATACGCAGTATTTT; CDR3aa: CASSSTLGGGADTQYF
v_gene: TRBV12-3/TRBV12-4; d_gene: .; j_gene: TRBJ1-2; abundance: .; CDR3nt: TGTGCCAGCAGCCAGGACAGCTATGGCTACACCTTC; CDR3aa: CASSQDSYGYTF
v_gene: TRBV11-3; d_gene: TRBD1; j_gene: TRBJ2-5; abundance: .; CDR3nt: TGTGCCAGCAGCTTAGGCCGACAGGGGGTACAAGAGACCCAGTACTTC; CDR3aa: CASSLGRQGVQETQYF
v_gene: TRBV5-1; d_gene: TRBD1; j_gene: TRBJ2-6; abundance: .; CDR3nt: TGCGCCAGCAGCTCCGGGACAGATAGCTTTGGGGCCAACGTCCTGACTTTC; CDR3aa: CASSSGTDSFGANVLTF
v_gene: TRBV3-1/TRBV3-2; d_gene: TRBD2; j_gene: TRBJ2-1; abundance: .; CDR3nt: TGTGCCAGCACCCCAGCGGGAACCACCTACAATGAGCAGTTCTTC; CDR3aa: CASTPAGTTYNEQFF
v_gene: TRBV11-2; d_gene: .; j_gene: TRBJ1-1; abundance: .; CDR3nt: TGTGCCAGCAACGGCGGGGTCCACACTGAAGCTTTCTTT; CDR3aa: CASNGGVHTEAFF
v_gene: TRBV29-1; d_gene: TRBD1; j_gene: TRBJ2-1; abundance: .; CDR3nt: TGCAGCGTTGGGGACAGGGGCGATGAGCAGTTCTTC; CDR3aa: CSVGDRGDEQFF
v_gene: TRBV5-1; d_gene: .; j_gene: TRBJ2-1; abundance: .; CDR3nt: TGCGCCAGCAGCGGAGGGGGGGAGCCCTACAATGAGCAGTTCTTC; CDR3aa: CASSGGGEPYNEQFF
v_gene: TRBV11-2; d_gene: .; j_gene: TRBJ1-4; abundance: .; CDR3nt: TGTGCCAGCAGCTCCTTGACGACAGGAACCAATAATGAAAAACTGTTTTTT; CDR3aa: CASSSLTTGTNNEKLFF
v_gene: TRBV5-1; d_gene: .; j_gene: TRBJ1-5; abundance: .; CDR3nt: TGCGCCAGCAGCTTGGTACCGGCCGGACTTAGCAATCAGCCCCAGCATTTT; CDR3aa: CASSLVPAGLSNQPQHF
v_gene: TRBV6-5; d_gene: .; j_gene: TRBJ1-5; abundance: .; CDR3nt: TGTGCCAGCAGGTCAAACAGGGATGATCAGCCCCAGCATTTT; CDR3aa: CASRSNRDDQPQHF
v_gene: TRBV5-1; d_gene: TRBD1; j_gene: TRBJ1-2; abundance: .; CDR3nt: TGCGCCAGCAGCTCCGACAGGGTGGGCGGCTACACCTTC; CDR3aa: CASSSDRVGGYTF
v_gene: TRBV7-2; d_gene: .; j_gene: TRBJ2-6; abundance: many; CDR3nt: TGTGCCAGCAGCAGCGGGACATCGGGGGCCAACGTCCTGACTTTC; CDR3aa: CASSSGTSGANVLTF
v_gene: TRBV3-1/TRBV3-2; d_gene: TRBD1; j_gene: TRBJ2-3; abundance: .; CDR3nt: TGTGCCAGCAGCCCCGGACAGGTAGCCTGGCCCAGCACAGATACGCAGTATTTT; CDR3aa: CASSPGQVAWPSTDTQYF
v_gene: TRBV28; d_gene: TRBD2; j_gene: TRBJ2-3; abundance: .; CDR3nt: TGTGCCAGCAGTTCTACTAGCGGGAGGGCGGATACGCAGTATTTT; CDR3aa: CASSSTSGRADTQYF
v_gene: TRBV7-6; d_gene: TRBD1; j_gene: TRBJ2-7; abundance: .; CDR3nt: TGTGCCAGCAGCTTAGGGACAGGGGGCTGGGGCGAGCAGTACTTC; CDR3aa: CASSLGTGGWGEQYF
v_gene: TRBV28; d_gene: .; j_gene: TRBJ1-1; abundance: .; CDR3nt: TGTGCCAGCAAGGGGCGGACTGAAGCTTTCTTT; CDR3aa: CASKGRTEAFF
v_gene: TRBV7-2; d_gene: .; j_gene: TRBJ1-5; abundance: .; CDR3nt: TGTGCCAGCAGCCCCAGGGGTCAGCCCCAGCATTTT; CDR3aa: CASSPRGQPQHF
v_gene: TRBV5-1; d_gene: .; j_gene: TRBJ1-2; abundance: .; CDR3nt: TGCGCCAGCAGCTTCACGACAATGGGCTATGGCTACACCTTC; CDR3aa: CASSFTTMGYGYTF
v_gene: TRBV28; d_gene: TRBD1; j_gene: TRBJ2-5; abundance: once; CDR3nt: TGTGCCAGCAGTTTAACGGACAGGGGGCCGGGGACCCAGTACTTC; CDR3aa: CASSLTDRGPGTQYF
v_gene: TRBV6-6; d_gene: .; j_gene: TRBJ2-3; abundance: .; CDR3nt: TGTGCCAGCAGTTACCCGACAGGTGTAAATGCAGATACGCAGTATTTT; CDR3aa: CASSYPTGVNADTQYF
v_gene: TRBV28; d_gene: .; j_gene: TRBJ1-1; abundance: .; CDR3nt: TGTGCCAGCAGAAACAGACAGACAAAGACCAACACTGAAGCTTTCTTT; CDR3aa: CASRNRQTKTNTEAFF